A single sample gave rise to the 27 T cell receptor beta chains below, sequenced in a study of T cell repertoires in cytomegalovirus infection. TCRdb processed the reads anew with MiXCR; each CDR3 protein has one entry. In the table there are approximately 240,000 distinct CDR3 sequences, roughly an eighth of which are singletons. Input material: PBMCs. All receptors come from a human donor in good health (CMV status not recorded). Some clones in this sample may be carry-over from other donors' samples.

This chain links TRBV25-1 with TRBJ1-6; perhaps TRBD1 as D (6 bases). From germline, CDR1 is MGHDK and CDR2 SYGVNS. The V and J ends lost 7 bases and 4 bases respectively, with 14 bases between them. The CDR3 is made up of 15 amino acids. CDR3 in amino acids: CASKTGTPYNSPLHF. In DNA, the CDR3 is TGTGCCAGCAAAACCGGGACACCTTATAATTCACCCCTCCACTTT.

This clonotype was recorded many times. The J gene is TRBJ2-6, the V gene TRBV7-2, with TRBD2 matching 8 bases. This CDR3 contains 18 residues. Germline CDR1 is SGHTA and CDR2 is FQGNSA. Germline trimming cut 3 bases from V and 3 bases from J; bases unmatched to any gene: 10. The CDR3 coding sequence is TGTGCCAGCAGCTTCTCTGCGGGAGGTTTCCTTGGGGCCAACGTCCTGACTTTC. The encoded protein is CASSFSAGGFLGANVLTF.

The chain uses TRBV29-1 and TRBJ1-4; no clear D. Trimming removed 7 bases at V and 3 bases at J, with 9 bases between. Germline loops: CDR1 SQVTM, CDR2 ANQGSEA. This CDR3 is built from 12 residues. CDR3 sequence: CSGRNPNEKLFF. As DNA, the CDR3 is TGCAGCGGAAGGAATCCTAATGAAAAACTGTTTTTT.

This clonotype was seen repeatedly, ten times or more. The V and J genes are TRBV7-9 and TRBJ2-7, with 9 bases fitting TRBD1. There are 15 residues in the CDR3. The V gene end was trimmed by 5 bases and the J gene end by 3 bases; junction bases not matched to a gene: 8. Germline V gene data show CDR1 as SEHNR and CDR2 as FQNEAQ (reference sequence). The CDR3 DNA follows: TGTGCCAGCAGCACATCCGGGACAGGGTACTACGAGCAGTACTTC. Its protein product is CASSTSGTGYYEQYF.

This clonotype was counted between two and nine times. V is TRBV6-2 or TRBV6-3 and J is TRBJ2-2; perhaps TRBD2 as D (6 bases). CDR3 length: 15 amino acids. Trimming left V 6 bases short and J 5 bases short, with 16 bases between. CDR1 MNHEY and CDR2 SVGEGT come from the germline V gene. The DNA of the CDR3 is TGTGCCAGCAGAACTTCCGGGACTGAAACCGGGGAGCTGTTTTTT. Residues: CASRTSGTETGELFF.

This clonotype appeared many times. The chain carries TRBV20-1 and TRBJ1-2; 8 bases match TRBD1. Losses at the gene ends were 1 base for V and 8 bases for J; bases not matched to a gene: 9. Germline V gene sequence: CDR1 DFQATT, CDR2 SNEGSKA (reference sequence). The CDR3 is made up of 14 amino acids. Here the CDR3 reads CSARVPDRDSGYTF. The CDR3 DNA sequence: TGCAGTGCTAGAGTCCCGGACAGGGATAGCGGCTACACCTTC.

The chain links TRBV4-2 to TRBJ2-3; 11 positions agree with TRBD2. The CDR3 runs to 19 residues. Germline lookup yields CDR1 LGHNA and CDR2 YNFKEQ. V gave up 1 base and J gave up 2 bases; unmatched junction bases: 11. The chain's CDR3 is CASSQVTSGTSGSTDTQYF. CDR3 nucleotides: TGTGCCAGCAGCCAAGTAACCTCCGGGACTAGCGGATCCACAGATACGCAGTATTTT.

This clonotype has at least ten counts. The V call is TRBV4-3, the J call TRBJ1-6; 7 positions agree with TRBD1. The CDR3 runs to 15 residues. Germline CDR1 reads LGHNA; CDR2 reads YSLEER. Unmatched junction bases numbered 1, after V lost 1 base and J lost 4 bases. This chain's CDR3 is CASSQGQGYNSPLHF. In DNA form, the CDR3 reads TGCGCCAGCAGCCAAGGACAGGGATATAATTCACCCCTCCACTTT.

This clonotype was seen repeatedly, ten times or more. CDR3 nucleotides: TGCAGTGCTAGAGTAGAGGGACCCCCGGATACGCAGTATTTT. It encodes CSARVEGPPDTQYF. The chain employs TRBV20-1 and TRBJ2-3; D may match TRBD1 or TRBD2 (5 bases each). Trimming cost V 1 base and J 6 bases, with 14 bases left between them. The CDR3 is 14 residues long. The germline V gene has CDR1 DFQATT and CDR2 SNEGSKA (reference sequence).

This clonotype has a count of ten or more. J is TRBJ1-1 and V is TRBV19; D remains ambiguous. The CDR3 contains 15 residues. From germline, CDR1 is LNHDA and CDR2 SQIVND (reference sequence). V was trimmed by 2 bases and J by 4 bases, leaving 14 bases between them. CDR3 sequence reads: CASSITNLGGTEAFF. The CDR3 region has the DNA TGTGCCAGTAGTATAACGAATTTGGGAGGCACTGAAGCTTTCTTT.

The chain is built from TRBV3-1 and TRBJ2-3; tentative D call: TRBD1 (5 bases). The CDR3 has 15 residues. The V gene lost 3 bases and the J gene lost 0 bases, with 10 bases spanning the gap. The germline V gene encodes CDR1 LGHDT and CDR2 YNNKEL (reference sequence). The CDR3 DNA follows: TGTGCCAGCAGCCAGAAGGGGTATAGCACAGATACGCAGTATTTT. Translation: CASSQKGYSTDTQYF.

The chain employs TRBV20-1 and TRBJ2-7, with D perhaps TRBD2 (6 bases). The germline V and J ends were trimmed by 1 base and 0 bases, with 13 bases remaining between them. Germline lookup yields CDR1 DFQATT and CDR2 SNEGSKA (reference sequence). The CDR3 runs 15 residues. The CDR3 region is CSARASGSSSYEQYF. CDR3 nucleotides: TGCAGTGCTAGAGCGAGCGGGTCTTCCTCCTACGAGCAGTACTTC.

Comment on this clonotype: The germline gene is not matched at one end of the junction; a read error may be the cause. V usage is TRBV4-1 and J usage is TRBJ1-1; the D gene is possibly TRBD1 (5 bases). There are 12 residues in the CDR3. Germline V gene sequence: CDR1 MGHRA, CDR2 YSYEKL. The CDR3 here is CASSGAGTEAFF. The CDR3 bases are TGTGCCAGCAGCGGGGCAGGGACTGAAGCTTTCTTT.

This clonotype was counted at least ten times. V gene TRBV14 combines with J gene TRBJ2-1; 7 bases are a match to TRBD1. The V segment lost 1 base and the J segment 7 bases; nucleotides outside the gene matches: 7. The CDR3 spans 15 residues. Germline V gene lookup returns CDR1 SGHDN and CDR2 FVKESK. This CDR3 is CASSQVGGAANEQFF. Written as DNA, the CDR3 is TGTGCCAGCAGCCAAGTAGGGGGCGCAGCGAATGAGCAGTTCTTC.

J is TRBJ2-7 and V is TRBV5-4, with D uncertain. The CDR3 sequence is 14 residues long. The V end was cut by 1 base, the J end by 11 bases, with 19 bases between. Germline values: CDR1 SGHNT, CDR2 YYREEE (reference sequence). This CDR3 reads CASSLWPTTFGEYF. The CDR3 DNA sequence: TGTGCCAGCAGCTTGTGGCCCACAACCTTTGGGGAGTACTTC.

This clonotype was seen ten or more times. This CDR3 reads CASSLASTGDFGYTF. CDR3 DNA: TGTGCCAGCAGCTTAGCCTCCACAGGGGATTTTGGCTACACCTTC. The chain links TRBV7-9 to TRBJ1-2; 7 positions match TRBD1. The V gene's germline CDR1 is SEHNR and CDR2 FQNEAQ (reference sequence). Losses at the gene ends were 0 bases for V and 7 bases for J; bases not matched to a gene: 8. This CDR3 contains 15 residues.

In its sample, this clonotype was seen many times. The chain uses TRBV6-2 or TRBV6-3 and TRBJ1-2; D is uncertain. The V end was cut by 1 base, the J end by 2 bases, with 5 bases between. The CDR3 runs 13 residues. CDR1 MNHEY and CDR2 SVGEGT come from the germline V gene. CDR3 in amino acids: CASSYWRNYGYTF. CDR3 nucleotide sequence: TGTGCCAGCAGTTACTGGAGGAACTATGGCTACACCTTC.

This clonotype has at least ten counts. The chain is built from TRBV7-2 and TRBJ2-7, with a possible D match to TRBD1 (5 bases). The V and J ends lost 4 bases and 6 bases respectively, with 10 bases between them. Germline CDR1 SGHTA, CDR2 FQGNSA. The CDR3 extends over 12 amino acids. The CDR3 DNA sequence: TGTGCCAGCAGCTCCCGCAGGGTCGAGCAGTACTTC. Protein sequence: CASSSRRVEQYF.

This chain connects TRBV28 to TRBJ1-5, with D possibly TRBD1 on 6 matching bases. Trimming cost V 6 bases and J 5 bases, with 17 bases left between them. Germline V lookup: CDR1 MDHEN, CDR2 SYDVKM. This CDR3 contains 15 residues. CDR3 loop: CASRSPTGKDQPQHF. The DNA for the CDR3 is TGTGCCAGCAGATCCCCAACAGGGAAGGATCAGCCCCAGCATTTT.

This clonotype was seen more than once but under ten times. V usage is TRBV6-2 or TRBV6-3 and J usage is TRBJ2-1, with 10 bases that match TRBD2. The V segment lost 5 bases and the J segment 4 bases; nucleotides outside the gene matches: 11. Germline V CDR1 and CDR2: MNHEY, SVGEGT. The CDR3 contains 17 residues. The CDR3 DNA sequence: TGTGCCAGCAGTCCTCTCGGACTAGCGGACTTATACAATGAGCAGTTCTTC. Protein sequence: CASSPLGLADLYNEQFF.

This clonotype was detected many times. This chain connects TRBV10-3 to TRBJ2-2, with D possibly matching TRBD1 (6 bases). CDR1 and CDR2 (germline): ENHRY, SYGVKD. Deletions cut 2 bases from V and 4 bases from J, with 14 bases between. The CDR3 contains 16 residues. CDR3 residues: CAISELPGETTGELFF. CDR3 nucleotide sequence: TGTGCCATCAGTGAGCTTCCAGGGGAAACCACCGGGGAGCTGTTTTTT.

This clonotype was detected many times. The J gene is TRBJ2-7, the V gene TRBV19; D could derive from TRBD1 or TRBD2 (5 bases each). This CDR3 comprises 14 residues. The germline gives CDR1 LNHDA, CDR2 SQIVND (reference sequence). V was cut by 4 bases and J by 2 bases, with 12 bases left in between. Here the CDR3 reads CASSTPGPPYEQYF. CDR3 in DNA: TGTGCCAGTAGTACACCGGGGCCTCCCTACGAGCAGTACTTC. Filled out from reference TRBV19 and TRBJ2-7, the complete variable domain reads DGGITQSPKYLFRKEGQNVTLSCEQNLNHDAMYWYRQDPGQGLRLIYYSQIVNDFQKGDIAEGYSVSREKKESFPLTVTSAQKNPTAFYLCASSTPGPPYEQYFGPGTRLTVT.

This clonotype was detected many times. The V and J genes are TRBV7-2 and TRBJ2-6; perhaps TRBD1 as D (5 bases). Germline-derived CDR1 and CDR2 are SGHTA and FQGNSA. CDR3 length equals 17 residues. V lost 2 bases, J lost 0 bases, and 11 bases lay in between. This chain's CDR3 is CASSLTDTNSGANVLTF. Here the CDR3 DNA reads TGTGCCAGCAGCTTAACGGACACTAACTCTGGGGCCAACGTCCTGACTTTC. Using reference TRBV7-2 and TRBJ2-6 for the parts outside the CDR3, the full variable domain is GAGVSQSPSNKVTEKGKDVELRCDPISGHTALYWYRQSLGQGLEFLIYFQGNSAPDKSGLPSDRFSAERTGGSVSTLTIQRTQQEDSAVYLCASSLTDTNSGANVLTFGAGSRLTVL.

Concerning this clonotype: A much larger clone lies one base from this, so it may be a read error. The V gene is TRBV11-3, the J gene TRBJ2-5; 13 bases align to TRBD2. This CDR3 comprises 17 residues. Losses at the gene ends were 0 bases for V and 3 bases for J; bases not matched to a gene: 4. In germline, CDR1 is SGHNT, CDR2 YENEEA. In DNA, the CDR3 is TGTGCCAGCAGCTTAGAGTCGGGACTAGCGGGGAAAGAGACCCAGTACTTC. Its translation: CASSLESGLAGKETQYF.

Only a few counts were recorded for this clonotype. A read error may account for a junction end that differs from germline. In DNA, the CDR3 is TGTGCCAGTAGTGCGGAGGGCCCGAACACTGGGGAGCTGTTTTTT. Amino acids: CASSAEGPNTGELFF. The chain couples TRBV19 to TRBJ2-2; perhaps TRBD2 as D (6 bases). The CDR3 covers 15 residues. CDR1 and CDR2 (germline): LNHDA, SQIVND (reference sequence).

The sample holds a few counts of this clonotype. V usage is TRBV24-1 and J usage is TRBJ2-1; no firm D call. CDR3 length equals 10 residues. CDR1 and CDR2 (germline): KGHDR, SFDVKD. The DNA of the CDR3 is TGTGCGACCTTCTACAATGAGCAGTTCTTC. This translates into CATFYNEQFF.

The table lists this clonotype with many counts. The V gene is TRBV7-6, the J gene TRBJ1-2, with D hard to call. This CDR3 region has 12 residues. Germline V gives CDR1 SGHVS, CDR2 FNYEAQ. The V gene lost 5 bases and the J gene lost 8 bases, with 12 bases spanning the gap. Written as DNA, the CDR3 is TGTGCCAGCAGCCCACCCGAAGGCGGCTACACCTTC. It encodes CASSPPEGGYTF.